The subject of this entry is one TCR beta chain. These data are taken from a study of blood T cell repertoires in COVID-19. Study-level information: Sources were T cells, B-cell-depleted T cells, or PBMCs; the material itself was cDNA or gDNA.

The CDR3 length is 15 residues. Germline lookup yields CDR1 LGHNA and CDR2 YSLEER. J lost 2 bases, V lost 7 bases, and 9 bases had no gene match. Living in 20 to 30 US areas, the participants were between 18 and 89 years of age. Assignment of participants to cohorts was predicated upon participant-reported clinical history. Some clones are missing from TCRdb's copy, which holds only in-frame ones; the method was immunoSEQ multiplex PCR. In the table there are approximately 210,000 clones, 82% of which are singletons. The TCR was taken from a man aged 35-49 years who had recovered from COVID-19. The source material was PBMCs or T cells enriched from blood (not recorded which). The genes are TRBV4-3 and TRBJ1-1, with TRBD1 matching over 8 bases. CDR3 sequence reads: CASTAQGQANTEAFF. CDR3 nucleotides: TGCGCCAGCACTGCTCAGGGACAGGCAAACACTGAAGCTTTCTTT.